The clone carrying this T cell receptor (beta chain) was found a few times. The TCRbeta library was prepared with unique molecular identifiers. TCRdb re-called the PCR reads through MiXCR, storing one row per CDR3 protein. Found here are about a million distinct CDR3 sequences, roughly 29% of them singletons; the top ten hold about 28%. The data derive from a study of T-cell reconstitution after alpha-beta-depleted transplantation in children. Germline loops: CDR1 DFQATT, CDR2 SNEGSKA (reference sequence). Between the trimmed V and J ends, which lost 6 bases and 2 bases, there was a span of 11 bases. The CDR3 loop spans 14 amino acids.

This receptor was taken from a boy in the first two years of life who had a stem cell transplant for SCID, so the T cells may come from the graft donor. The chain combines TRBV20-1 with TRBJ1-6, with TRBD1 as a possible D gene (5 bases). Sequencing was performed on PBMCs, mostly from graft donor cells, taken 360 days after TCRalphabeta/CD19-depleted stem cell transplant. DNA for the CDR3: TGCAGTGCCCCCCAAGGGGCCTATAATTCACCCCTCCACTTT. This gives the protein CSAPQGAYNSPLHF.